A single sample gave rise to the 15 T cell receptor beta chains below, sequenced in a study of beta chain features in type 1 diabetes. What was sequenced were expressed TCRB transcripts, since all of the isolated RNA had been reverse transcribed. TCRdb's copy holds only in-frame clones and misses some; the assay was immunoSEQ multiplex PCR. The sample contains under 450,000 clones, around 13% of which appear only once. Sequencing was done on a sample of naive CD4+ T cells from blood. These receptors all come from a man between 25 and 39 years old in good health.

This clone was seen more than once but under ten times. The chain couples TRBV10-3 to TRBJ2-7, with 10 bases lining up with TRBD1. The ends lost 2 bases at V and 1 base at J; junction bases unmatched: 11. The CDR3 is made up of 18 amino acids. Germline V gene lookup returns CDR1 ENHRY and CDR2 SYGVKD. The CDR3 sequence: CAISENHSWDRGSYEQYF. In DNA, the CDR3 is TGTGCCATCAGTGAGAACCACAGTTGGGACAGGGGTTCCTACGAGCAGTACTTC.

The sample holds a few counts of this clone. The chain carries TRBV18 and TRBJ2-7, with 7 positions matching TRBD1. V lost 4 bases, J lost 7 bases, and 4 bases stayed unmatched. The V gene's germline CDR1 is KGHSH and CDR2 LQKENI. The CDR3 length is 12 residues. The CDR3 is CASSHDRAEQYV. CDR3 sequence (DNA): TGTGCCAGCTCACATGACAGGGCAGAGCAGTACGTC.

The rearrangement uses TRBV11-2 and TRBJ2-5, with D unresolved. The CDR3 is 12 amino acids. With 5 bases removed from V and 5 bases from J, the gap between germline ends came to 9 bases. Germline CDR1 SGHAT, CDR2 FQNNGV. The DNA for the CDR3 is TGTGCCAGCAGCCGTAATGGGGAGACCCAGTACTTC. This encodes CASSRNGETQYF.

This clone has a handful of counts. The chain has TRBV7-9 and TRBJ1-6; D is possibly TRBD1 (5 bases). Trimming stripped 1 base from V and 13 bases from J, with 14 bases between. CDR1 and CDR2 from the germline V gene are SEHNR and FQNEAQ (reference sequence). The CDR3 extends over 14 amino acids. The CDR3 sequence is CASSLVSGDSPLHF. The CDR3 region has the DNA TGTGCCAGCAGCTTAGTATCGGGTGACAGTCCCCTCCACTTT.

In its sample, this clone was seen many times. This chain uses TRBV29-1 with TRBJ2-5; D is unresolved. The germline gives CDR1 SQVTM, CDR2 ANQGSEA. The CDR3 length is 13 residues. V lost 2 bases and J lost 3, with 10 bases in between. In DNA form, the CDR3 reads TGCAGCGTTGAAAAGAAGGCCAAAGAGACCCAGTACTTC. Protein sequence: CSVEKKAKETQYF.

This clone showed up just a few times. The J gene is TRBJ1-1, the V gene TRBV6-6; D may be TRBD1 (5 bases). Germline V gives CDR1 MNHNY, CDR2 SVGAGI (reference sequence). Trimming left V 4 bases short and J 1 base short, with 10 bases between. The CDR3 is 14 residues long. CDR3 sequence reads: CASSLRQRNTEAFF. CDR3 sequence (DNA): TGTGCCAGCAGTTTAAGACAGAGGAACACTGAAGCTTTCTTT.

This sequence joins TRBV5-4 and TRBJ2-1, with a weak D call TRBD2 (5 bases). The V end was cut by 4 bases, the J end by 7 bases, with 21 bases between. From germline, CDR1 is SGHNT and CDR2 YYREEE (reference sequence). The CDR3 consists of 16 residues. CDR3 sequence (DNA): TGTGCCAGCAGCCTTTCCCGGGGAGAAGTACGGAATGAGCAGTTCTTC. Its protein is CASSLSRGEVRNEQFF.

The chain uses TRBV29-1 and TRBJ1-2; a possible D gene is TRBD1 (5 bases). The ends were cut back, 0 bases at V and 0 bases at J, with 23 bases in the middle. The germline V gene encodes CDR1 SQVTM and CDR2 ANQGSEA. CDR3 size: 19 residues. CDR3 DNA: TGCAGCGTTGAAGATCGTCGTGGGGCCGGTGGAACAGCTAACTATGGCTACACCTTC. Amino acid sequence: CSVEDRRGAGGTANYGYTF.

This clone was observed a handful of times. For the CDR3, the DNA is TGTGCCAGCAGCCGCGGGACCGTGAAGGGATCCGAGCAGTACGTC. This gives the protein CASSRGTVKGSEQYV. This chain connects TRBV5-6 to TRBJ2-7; perhaps TRBD2 as D (6 bases). This CDR3 is built from 15 residues. V was cut by 4 bases and J by 6 bases, with 20 bases left in between. Germline V CDR1 and CDR2: SGHDT, YYEEEE.

The rearrangement links TRBV19 to TRBJ2-3; D may be TRBD2 (7 bases). CDR1 is LNHDA, CDR2 SQIVND, per germline (reference sequence). The CDR3 sequence is 13 residues long. V shed 8 bases and J shed 4 bases, with 13 bases lying between them. CDR3 sequence: CASGEGGPDTQYF. DNA for the CDR3: TGTGCCAGTGGCGAGGGGGGGCCAGATACGCAGTATTTT.

The chain combines TRBV7-3 with TRBJ2-1; TRBD2 agrees at 10 bases. Germline V gene lookup returns CDR1 SGHTA and CDR2 FQGTGA. The junction had 4 bases not matched to a gene; V was cut back by 5 bases and J by 0 bases. The CDR3 has 16 residues. CDR3 nucleotides: TGTGCCAGCAGCCCCCCTAGCGGGAGCTCCTACAATGAGCAGTTCTTC. This encodes CASSPPSGSSYNEQFF.

The gene calls are TRBV2 and TRBJ2-1; no reliable D call. The germline V gene encodes CDR1 SNHLY and CDR2 FYNNEI. V dropped 1 base and J dropped 9 bases, with 7 bases sitting between them. The CDR3 is 12 residues long. CDR3 sequence (DNA): TGTGCCAGCAGTGAAGGTTTCGGTGAGCAGTTCTTC. The encoded protein is CASSEGFGEQFF.

In this sample, this clone turned up a few times. The J gene is TRBJ2-5, the V gene TRBV7-3, with TRBD2 matching over 10 bases. The germline gives CDR1 SGHTA, CDR2 FQGTGA. With 5 bases clipped from V and 2 bases from J, the junction kept 5 bases outside the gene matches. The CDR3 extends over 15 amino acids. CDR3 DNA sequence: TGTGCCAGCAGCCCCCAAGCGGGAGGGCAAGAGACCCAGTACTTC. It codes for CASSPQAGGQETQYF.

This clone turned up a few times. The V and J genes are TRBV27 and TRBJ1-2; perhaps TRBD1 as D (6 bases). Germline V gene data show CDR1 as MNHEY and CDR2 as SMNVEV (reference sequence). The CDR3 contains 15 residues. The germline V and J ends were trimmed by 2 bases and 0 bases, with 10 bases remaining between them. This CDR3 is CASSLTRGPNYGYTF. CDR3 bases: TGTGCCAGCAGTTTAACCAGGGGACCTAACTATGGCTACACCTTC.

V usage is TRBV6-6 and J usage is TRBJ2-7, with D possibly called TRBD1 or TRBD2 (5 bases each). The V end lost 5 bases, the J end lost 2 bases, and 13 bases lay between the germline ends. Germline CDR1 is MNHNY and CDR2 is SVGAGI (reference sequence). The CDR3 covers 14 residues. The CDR3 nucleotides read TGTGCCAGCAGTGCCGGGACCGTGACCTACGAGCAGTACTTC. It is translated as CASSAGTVTYEQYF.